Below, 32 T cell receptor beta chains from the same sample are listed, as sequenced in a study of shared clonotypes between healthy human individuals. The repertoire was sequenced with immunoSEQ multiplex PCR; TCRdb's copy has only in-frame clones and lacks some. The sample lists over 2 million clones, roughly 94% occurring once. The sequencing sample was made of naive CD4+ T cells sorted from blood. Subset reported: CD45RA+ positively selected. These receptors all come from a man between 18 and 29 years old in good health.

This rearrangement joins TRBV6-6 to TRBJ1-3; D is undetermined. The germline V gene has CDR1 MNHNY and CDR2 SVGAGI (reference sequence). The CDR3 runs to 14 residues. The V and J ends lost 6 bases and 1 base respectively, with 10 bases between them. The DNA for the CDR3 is TGTGCCAGCAGGCCCGATTTGTCTGGAAACACCATATATTTT. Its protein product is CASRPDLSGNTIYF.

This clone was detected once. CDR3 bases: TGTGCCAGCAGCTTGGACGGACAGGTTCCCTACAATGAGCAGTTCTTC. Protein product: CASSLDGQVPYNEQFF. The chain combines TRBV11-3 with TRBJ2-1; 7 bases map to TRBD1. Germline V gene data show CDR1 as SGHNT and CDR2 as YENEEA. The CDR3 is 16 residues long. V shed 3 bases and J 2 bases; nucleotides not matched to a gene: 7.

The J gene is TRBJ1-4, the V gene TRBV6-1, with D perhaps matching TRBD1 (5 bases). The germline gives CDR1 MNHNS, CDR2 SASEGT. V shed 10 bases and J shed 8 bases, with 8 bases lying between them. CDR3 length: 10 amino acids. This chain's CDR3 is CATGREKLFF. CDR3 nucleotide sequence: TGTGCCACGGGACGAGAAAAACTGTTTTTT.

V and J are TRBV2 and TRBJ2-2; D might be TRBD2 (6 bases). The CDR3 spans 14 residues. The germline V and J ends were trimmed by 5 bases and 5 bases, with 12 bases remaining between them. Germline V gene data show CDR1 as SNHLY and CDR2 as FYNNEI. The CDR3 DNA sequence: TGTGCCAGCAGTCCTCTAAGCGGGACCGGGGAGCTGTTTTTT. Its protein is CASSPLSGTGELFF. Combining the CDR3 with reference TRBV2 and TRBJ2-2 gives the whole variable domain EPEVTQTPSHQVTQMGQEVILRCVPISNHLYFYWYRQILGQKVEFLVSFYNNEISEKSEIFDDQFSVERPDGSNFTLKIRSTKLEDSAMYFCASSPLSGTGELFFGEGSRLTVL.

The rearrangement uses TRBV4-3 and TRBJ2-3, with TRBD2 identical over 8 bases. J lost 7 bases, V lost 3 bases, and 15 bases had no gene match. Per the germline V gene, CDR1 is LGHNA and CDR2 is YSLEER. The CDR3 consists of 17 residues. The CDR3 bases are TGCGCCAGCAGCCAGGCCGCGGTAGCGGGGTTAGGGAATACGCAGTATTTT. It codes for CASSQAAVAGLGNTQYF.

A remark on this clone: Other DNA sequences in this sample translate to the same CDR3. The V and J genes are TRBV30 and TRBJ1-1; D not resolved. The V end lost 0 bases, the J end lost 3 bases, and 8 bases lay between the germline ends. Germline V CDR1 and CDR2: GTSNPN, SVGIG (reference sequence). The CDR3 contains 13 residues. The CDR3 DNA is TGTGCCTGGAGTGTCTTGGGAGACACTGAAGCTTTCTTT. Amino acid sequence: CAWSVLGDTEAFF.

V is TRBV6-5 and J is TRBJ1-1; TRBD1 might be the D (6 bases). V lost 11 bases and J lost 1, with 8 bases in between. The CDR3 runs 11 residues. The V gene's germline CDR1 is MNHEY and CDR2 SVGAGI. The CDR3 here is CAVQGNTEAFF. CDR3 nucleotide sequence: TGTGCCGTACAGGGGAACACTGAAGCTTTCTTT.

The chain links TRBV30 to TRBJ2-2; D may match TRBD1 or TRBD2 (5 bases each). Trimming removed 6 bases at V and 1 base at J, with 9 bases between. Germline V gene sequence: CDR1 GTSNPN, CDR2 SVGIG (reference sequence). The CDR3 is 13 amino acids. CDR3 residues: CACGTLNTGELFF. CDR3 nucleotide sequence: TGTGCCTGCGGGACCTTGAACACCGGGGAGCTGTTTTTT.

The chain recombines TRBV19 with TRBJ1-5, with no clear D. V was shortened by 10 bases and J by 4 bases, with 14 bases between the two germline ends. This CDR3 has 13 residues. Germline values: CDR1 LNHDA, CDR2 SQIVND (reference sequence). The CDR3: CATREVGNQPQHF. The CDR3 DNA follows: TGTGCCACCCGGGAGGTGGGGAATCAGCCCCAGCATTTT.

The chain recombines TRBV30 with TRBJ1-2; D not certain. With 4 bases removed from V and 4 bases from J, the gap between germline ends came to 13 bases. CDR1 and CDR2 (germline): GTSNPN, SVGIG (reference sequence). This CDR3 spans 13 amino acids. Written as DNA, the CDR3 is TGTGCCTGGACCGTCGGCGCAGGCTATGGCTACACCTTC. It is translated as CAWTVGAGYGYTF.

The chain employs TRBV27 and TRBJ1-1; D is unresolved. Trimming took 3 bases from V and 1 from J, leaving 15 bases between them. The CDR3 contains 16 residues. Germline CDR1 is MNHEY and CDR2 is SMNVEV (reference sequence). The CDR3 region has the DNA TGTGCCAGCAGTTTCCAGGCCACCAGAGCGAACACTGAAGCTTTCTTT. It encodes CASSFQATRANTEAFF.

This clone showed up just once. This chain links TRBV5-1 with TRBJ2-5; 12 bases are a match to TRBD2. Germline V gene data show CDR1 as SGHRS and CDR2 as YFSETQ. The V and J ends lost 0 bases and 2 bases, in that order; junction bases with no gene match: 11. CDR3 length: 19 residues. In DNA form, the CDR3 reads TGCGCCAGCAGCTTGGCCGGGAAACTAGCGGGAGGCAAACAAGAGACCCAGTACTTC. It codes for CASSLAGKLAGGKQETQYF.

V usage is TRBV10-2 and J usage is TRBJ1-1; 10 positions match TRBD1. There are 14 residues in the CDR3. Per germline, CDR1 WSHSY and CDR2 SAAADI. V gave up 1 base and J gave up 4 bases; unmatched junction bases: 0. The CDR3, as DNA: TGCGCCAGCAGTGAGTGGGACAGGGGCACTGAAGCTTTCTTT. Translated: CASSEWDRGTEAFF.

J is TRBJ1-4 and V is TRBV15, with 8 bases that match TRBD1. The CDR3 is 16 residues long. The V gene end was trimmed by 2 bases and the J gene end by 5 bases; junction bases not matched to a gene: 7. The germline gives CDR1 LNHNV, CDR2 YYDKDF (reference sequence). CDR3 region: CATSRTPGGLNEKLFF. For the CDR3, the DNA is TGTGCCACCAGCAGAACACCAGGGGGCTTGAATGAAAAACTGTTTTTT.

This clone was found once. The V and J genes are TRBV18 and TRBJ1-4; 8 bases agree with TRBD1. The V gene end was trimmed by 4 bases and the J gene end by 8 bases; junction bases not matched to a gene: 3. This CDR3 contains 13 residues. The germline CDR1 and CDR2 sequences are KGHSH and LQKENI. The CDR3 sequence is CASSRGQGEKLFF. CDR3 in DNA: TGTGCCAGCTCACGCGGACAGGGAGAAAAACTGTTTTTT.

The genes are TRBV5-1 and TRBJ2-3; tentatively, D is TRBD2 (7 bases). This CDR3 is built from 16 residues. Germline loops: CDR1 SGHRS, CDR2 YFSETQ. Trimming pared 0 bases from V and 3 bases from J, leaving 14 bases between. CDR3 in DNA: TGCGCCAGCAGCTTGGGGGCGGGGGCGCAGACAGATACGCAGTATTTT. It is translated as CASSLGAGAQTDTQYF.

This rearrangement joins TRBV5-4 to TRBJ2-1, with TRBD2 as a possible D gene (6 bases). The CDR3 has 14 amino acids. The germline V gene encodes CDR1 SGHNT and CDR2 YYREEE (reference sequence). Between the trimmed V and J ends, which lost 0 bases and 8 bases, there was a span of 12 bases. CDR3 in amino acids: CASSLGDFSDEQFF. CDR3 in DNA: TGTGCCAGCAGCTTGGGGGACTTCTCCGATGAGCAGTTCTTC.

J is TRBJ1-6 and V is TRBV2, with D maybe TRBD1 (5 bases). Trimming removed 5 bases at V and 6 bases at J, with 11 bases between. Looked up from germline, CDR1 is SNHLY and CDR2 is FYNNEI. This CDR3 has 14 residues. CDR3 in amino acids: CASSRREGNSPLHF. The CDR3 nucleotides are TGTGCCAGCAGTCGCAGGGAGGGTAATTCACCCCTCCACTTT.

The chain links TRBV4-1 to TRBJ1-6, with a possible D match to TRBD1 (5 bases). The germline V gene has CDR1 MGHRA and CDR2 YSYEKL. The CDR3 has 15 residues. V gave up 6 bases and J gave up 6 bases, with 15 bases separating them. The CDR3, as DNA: TGCGCCAGCAGGAGCACGGGGGGGGGTAATTCACCCCTCCACTTT. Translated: CASRSTGGGNSPLHF.

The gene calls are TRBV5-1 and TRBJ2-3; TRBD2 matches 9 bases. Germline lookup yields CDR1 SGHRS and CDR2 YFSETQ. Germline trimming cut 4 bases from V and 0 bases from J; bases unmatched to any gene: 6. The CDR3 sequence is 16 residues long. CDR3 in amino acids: CASSPAGGRSTDTQYF. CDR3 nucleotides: TGCGCCAGCAGCCCGGCGGGGGGGCGGAGCACAGATACGCAGTATTTT.

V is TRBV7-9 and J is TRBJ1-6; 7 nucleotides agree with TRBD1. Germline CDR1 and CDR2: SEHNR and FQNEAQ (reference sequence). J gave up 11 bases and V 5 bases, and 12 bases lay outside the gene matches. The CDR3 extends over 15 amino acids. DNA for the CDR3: TGTGCCAGCAGCGGAAGCGACAGGGCTCGGCCACCCCTCCACTTT. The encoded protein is CASSGSDRARPPLHF.

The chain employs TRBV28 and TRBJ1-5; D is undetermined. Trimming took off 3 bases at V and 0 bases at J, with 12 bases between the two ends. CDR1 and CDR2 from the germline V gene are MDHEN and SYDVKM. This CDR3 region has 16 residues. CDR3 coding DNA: TGTGCCAGCAGTTTTACCGAGTCCTATAGCAATCAGCCCCAGCATTTT. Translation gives CASSFTESYSNQPQHF.

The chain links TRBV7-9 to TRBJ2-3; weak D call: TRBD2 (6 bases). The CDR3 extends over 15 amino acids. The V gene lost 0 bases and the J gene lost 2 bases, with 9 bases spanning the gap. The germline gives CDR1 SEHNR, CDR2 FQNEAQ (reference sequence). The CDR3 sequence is CASSLALAITDTQYF. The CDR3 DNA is TGTGCCAGCAGCTTAGCGCTAGCGATCACAGATACGCAGTATTTT.

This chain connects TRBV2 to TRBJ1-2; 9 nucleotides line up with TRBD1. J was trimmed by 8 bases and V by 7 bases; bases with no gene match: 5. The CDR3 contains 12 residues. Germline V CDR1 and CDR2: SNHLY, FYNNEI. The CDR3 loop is CASKGDRDGYTF. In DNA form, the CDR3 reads TGTGCCAGCAAGGGGGACAGGGACGGCTACACCTTC.

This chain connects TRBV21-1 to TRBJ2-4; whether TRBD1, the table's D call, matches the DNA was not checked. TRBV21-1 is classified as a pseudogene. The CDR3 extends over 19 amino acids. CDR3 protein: CASSIPGQGPVLAKNIQYF. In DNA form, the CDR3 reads TGTGCCAGCAGCATACCGGGACAGGGCCCCGTATTAGCCAAAAACATTCAGTACTTC.

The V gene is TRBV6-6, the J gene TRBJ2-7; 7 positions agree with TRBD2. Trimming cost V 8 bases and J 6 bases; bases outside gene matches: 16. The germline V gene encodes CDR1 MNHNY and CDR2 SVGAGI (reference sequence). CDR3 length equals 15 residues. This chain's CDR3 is CASSYGRGEVGEQYF. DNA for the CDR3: TGTGCCAGCTCCTACGGCCGGGGGGAAGTTGGCGAGCAGTACTTC.

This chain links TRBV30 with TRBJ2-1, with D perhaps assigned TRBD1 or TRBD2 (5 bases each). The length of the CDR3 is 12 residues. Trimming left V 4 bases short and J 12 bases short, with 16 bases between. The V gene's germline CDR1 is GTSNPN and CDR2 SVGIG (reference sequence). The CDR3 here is CAWNAGTPGQFF. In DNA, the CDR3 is TGTGCCTGGAACGCCGGGACCCCCGGGCAGTTCTTC.

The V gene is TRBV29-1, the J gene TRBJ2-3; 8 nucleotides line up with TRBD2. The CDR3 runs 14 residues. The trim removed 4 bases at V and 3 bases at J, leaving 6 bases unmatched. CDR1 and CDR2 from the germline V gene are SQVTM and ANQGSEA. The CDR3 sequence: CSVVRREVTDTQYF. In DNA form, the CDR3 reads TGCAGCGTTGTTCGGCGGGAGGTAACAGATACGCAGTATTTT.

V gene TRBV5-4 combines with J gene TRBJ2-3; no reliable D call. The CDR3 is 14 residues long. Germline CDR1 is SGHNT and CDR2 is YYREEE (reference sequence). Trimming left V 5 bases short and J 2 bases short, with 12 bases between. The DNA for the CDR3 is TGTGCCAGCAGTTCCACCGGGTTCACAGATACGCAGTATTTT. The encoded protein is CASSSTGFTDTQYF. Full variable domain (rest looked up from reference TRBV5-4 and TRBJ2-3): ETGVTQSPTHLIKTRGQQVTLRCSSQSGHNTVSWYQQALGQGPQFIFQYYREEENGRGNFPPRFSGLQFPNYSSELNVNALELDDSALYLCASSSTGFTDTQYFGPGTRLTVL.

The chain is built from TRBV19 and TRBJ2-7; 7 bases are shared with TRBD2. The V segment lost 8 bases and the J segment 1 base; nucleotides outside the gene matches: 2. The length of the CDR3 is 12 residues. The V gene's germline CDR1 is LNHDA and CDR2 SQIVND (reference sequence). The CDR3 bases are TGTGCCAGTCAGGGAGGGTCCTACGAGCAGTACTTC. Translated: CASQGGSYEQYF. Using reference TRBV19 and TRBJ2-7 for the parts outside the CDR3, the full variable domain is DGGITQSPKYLFRKEGQNVTLSCEQNLNHDAMYWYRQDPGQGLRLIYYSQIVNDFQKGDIAEGYSVSREKKESFPLTVTSAQKNPTAFYLCASQGGSYEQYFGPGTRLTVT.

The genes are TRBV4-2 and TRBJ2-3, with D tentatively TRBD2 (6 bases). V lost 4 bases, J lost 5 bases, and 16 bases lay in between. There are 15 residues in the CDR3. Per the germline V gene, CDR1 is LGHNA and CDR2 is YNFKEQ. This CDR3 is CASSPGLTWGDTQYF. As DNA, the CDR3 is TGTGCCAGCAGCCCCGGACTAACCTGGGGAGATACGCAGTATTTT.

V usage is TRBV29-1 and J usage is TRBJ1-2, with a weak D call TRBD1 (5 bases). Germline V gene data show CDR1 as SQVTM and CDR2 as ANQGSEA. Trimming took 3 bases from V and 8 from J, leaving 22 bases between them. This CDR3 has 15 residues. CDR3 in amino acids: CSVDPPRGGLWGYTF. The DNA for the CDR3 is TGCAGCGTTGATCCCCCCCGCGGGGGTCTATGGGGCTACACCTTC.